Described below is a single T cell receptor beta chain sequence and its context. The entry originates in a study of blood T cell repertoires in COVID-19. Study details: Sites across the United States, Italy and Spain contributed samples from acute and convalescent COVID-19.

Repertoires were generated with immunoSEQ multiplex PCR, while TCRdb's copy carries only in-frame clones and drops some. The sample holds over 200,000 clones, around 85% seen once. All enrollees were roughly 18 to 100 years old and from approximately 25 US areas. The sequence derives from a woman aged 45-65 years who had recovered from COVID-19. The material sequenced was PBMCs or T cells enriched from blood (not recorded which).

The CDR3 DNA is TGCGCCAGCAGCTTGGCGACAGGGGGAGGTATCACTGAAGCTTTCTTT. Protein sequence: CASSLATGGGITEAFF. V and J are TRBV5-1 and TRBJ1-1; 9 bases map to TRBD1. Germline-derived CDR1 and CDR2 are SGHRS and YFSETQ. This CDR3 region has 16 residues. The ends lost 0 bases at V and 4 bases at J; junction bases unmatched: 7. Together with reference TRBV5-1 and TRBJ1-1, the CDR3 gives the full variable domain: KAGVTQTPRYLIKTRGQQVTLSCSPISGHRSVSWYQQTPGQGLQFLFEYFSETQRNKGNFPGRFSGRQFSNSRSEMNVSTLELGDSALYLCASSLATGGGITEAFFGQGTRLTVV.